This TCR beta chain is from a study of human T cells and chemical hapten exposure. Overall study findings and caveats: Expanded TCRs were compared with controls, and the expanded TCRs formed significantly more large CDR3 similarity clusters. PT1 expanded TCR counts and patch test score were linked, and their correlation was positive.

Concerning this clonotype itself: Its antigen is as yet unknown.

The time point here: pre-sensitization, week 0. As for treatment: therapeutic diphenylcyclopropenone sensitization with weekly scalp DPC. In TCRdb, the RACE reads were re-called with MiXCR into one record per CDR3 protein. The data contain 100,000 to 150,000 distinct CDR3 sequences, 13% of them seen just once; the ten biggest clones take up 2.8%. The CDR3 covers 15 residues. The V segment lost 3 bases and the J segment 2 bases; nucleotides outside the gene matches: 4. This chain uses TRBV12-3 or TRBV12-4 with TRBJ1-1; 9 positions agree with TRBD1. The receptor comes from a woman aged 18-30 years with alopecia areata. Some clones in this sample may be carry-over from other donors' samples. The source was whole blood, collected in connection with sensitization to the hapten diphenylcyclopropenone (DPC). The CDR3 DNA sequence: TGTGCCAGCAGTTTGGAGGGACAGGGAAACACTGAAGCTTTCTTT. Protein product: CASSLEGQGNTEAFF.